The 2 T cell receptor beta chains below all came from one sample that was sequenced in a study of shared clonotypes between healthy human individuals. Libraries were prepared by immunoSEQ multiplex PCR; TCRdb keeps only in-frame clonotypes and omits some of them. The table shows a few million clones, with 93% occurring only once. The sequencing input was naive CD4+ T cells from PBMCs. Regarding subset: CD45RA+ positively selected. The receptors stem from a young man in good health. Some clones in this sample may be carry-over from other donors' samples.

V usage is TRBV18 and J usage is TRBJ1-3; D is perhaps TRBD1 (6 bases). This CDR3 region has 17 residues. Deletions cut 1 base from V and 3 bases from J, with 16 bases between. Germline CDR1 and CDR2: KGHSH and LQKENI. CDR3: CASSPLGPGGSGNTIYF. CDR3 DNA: TGTGCCAGCTCACCACTGGGGCCCGGGGGCAGTGGAAACACCATATATTTT.

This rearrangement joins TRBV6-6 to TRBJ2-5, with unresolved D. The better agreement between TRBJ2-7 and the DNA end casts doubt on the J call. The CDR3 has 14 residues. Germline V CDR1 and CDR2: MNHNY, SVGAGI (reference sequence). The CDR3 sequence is CASSAPESSYEQYF. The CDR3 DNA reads TGTGCCAGCAGTGCACCTGAGAGCTCCTACGAGCAGTACTTC.